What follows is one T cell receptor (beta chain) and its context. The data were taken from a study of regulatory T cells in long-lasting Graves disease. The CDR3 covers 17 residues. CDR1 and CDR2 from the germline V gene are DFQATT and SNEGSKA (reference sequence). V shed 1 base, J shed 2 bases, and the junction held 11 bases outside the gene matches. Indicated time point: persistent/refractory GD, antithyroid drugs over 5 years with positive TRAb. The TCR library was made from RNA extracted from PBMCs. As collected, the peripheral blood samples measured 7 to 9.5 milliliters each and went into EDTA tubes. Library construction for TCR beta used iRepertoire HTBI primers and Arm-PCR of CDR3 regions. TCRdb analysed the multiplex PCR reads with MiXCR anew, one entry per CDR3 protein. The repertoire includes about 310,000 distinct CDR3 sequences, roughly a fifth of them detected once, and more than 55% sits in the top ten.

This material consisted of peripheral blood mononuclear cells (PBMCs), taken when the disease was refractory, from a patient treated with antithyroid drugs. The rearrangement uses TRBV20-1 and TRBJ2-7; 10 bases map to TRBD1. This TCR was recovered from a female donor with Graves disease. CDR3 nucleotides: TGCAGTGCTAGAGGCGTAAACGCCGGGACAGGGGCCTACGAGCAGTACTTC. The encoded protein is CSARGVNAGTGAYEQYF.